The 21 T cell receptor beta chains reported below all come from one sample, sequenced in a study of T cell responses to AZD1222 COVID-19 vaccine. Repertoires were generated with immunoSEQ multiplex PCR, while TCRdb's copy carries only in-frame clones and drops some. The table shows around 85,000 clones, with almost 90% occurring only once. The sequenced sample was peripheral blood, obtained 28 days after the second AZD1222 dose. The receptors were gathered from an adult who received the AZD1222 COVID-19 vaccine.

V is TRBV28 and J is TRBJ2-1; no definite D call. V was clipped by 10 bases and J by 7 bases, with 11 bases between them. The CDR3 has 11 residues. The V gene's germline CDR1 is MDHEN and CDR2 SYDVKM. The CDR3, as DNA: TGTGCCACCCACTTCAGGAATGAGCAGTTCTTC. It is translated as CATHFRNEQFF.

The chain uses TRBV19 and TRBJ1-2, with D perhaps TRBD1 (5 bases). Per the germline V gene, CDR1 is LNHDA and CDR2 is SQIVND (reference sequence). The CDR3 consists of 14 residues. Trimming took 2 bases from V and 8 from J, leaving 15 bases between them. The CDR3 DNA reads TGTGCCAGTAGTATAACCGGCCTTGGGGGAGGCTACACCTTC. This sequence encodes CASSITGLGGGYTF.

The V gene is TRBV11-1, the J gene TRBJ1-2, with D unresolved. The germline V gene has CDR1 SGHAT and CDR2 FQDESV (reference sequence). The CDR3 is 13 amino acids. V lost 3 bases to trimming and J lost 0 bases, with 5 bases between them. CDR3 residues: CASSFRTNYGYTF. The CDR3 DNA is TGTGCCAGCAGCTTCCGGACTAACTATGGCTACACCTTC.

The CDR3 nucleotides are TGTGCCATCAGAATCACTGGGGCCAACGTCCTGACTTTC. Translation: CAIRITGANVLTF. This sequence joins TRBV10-3 and TRBJ2-6; D unresolved. Looked up from germline, CDR1 is ENHRY and CDR2 is SYGVKD. The V end was cut by 6 bases, the J end by 2 bases, with 5 bases between. The CDR3 is 13 residues long.

The chain employs TRBV11-3 and TRBJ2-2; D unclear. Germline-derived CDR1 and CDR2 are SGHNT and YENEEA. This CDR3 comprises 14 residues. V was pared by 1 base and J by 3 bases, with 6 bases between. The CDR3 is CASSLGRYTGELFF. The CDR3, as DNA: TGTGCCAGCAGCTTAGGCAGATACACCGGGGAGCTGTTTTTT. The full variable domain, in which reference TRBV11-3 and TRBJ2-2 provide the parts outside the CDR3, is EAGVVQSPRYKIIEKKQPVAFWCNPISGHNTLYWYLQNLGQGPELLIRYENEEAVDDSQLPKDRFSAERLKGVDSTLKIQPAELGDSAVYLCASSLGRYTGELFFGEGSRLTVL.

J is TRBJ1-6 and V is TRBV6-5, with D perhaps TRBD1 (5 bases). Germline CDR1 reads MNHEY; CDR2 reads SVGAGI. Trimming pared 6 bases from V and 7 bases from J, leaving 16 bases between. The CDR3 totals 15 residues. DNA for the CDR3: TGTGCCAGCAGGAGACAGCTGGGGTGGAATTCACCCCTCCACTTT. Translation: CASRRQLGWNSPLHF.

V usage is TRBV6-5 and J usage is TRBJ2-4, with TRBD2 identical over 7 bases. In germline, CDR1 is MNHEY, CDR2 SVGAGI. V lost 8 bases and J lost 3; bases outside the gene matches: 7. The CDR3 length is 14 residues. DNA of the CDR3: TGTGCCAGCTGGGAGGGGATCGGCAAAAACATTCAGTACTTC. It specifies CASWEGIGKNIQYF.

Only one count was recorded for this clone. The rearrangement uses TRBV28 and TRBJ2-7, with 8 bases lining up with TRBD2. This CDR3 has 14 residues. Germline loops: CDR1 MDHEN, CDR2 SYDVKM. V shed 6 bases, J shed 2 bases, and the junction held 6 bases outside the gene matches. The CDR3 here is CASSSAGGAYEQYF. Here the CDR3 DNA reads TGTGCCAGCAGCTCCGCCGGGGGGGCCTACGAGCAGTACTTC.

The genes are TRBV13 and TRBJ2-1, with a tentative D call TRBD1 (5 bases). With 5 bases removed from V and 3 bases from J, the gap between germline ends came to 23 bases. Germline V gene lookup returns CDR1 PRHDT and CDR2 FYEKMQ (reference sequence). The CDR3 runs 18 residues. CDR3 loop: CASSLFRGKGRDYNEQFF. CDR3 DNA: TGTGCCAGCAGCCTCTTTAGGGGTAAAGGTAGGGACTACAATGAGCAGTTCTTC.

The chain has TRBV9 and TRBJ2-7; no clear D. The V gene's germline CDR1 is SGDLS and CDR2 YYNGEE. The V end lost 0 bases, the J end lost 4 bases, and 8 bases lay between the germline ends. CDR3 length equals 13 residues. The CDR3 loop reads CASSVGAGYEQYF. CDR3 bases: TGTGCCAGCAGCGTAGGGGCCGGGTACGAGCAGTACTTC.

The chain recombines TRBV21-1 with TRBJ2-5. TRBV21-1 is a pseudogene locus. CDR3 length: 15 residues. CDR3 DNA sequence: TGTGCCAGCAGCAAAGGGGGGACCAGGCAAGAGACCCAGTACTTC. Its protein product is CASSKGGTRQETQYF.

This sequence joins TRBV28 and TRBJ1-1; D unresolved. Trimming removed 6 bases at V and 0 bases at J, with 8 bases between. There are 13 residues in the CDR3. Germline V gives CDR1 MDHEN, CDR2 SYDVKM. Here the CDR3 reads CASRGGLNTEAFF. The CDR3 DNA sequence: TGTGCCAGCAGGGGCGGACTGAACACTGAAGCTTTCTTT.

The chain has TRBV5-8 and TRBJ2-7; D remains unclear. CDR1 and CDR2 from the germline V gene are SGHTS and YDEGEE. Trimming stripped 3 bases from V and 4 bases from J, with 11 bases between. The CDR3 has 13 residues. The DNA of the CDR3 is TGTGCCAGCAGCTGGGTGGAGAAATACGAGCAGTACTTC. Its translation is CASSWVEKYEQYF. The whole variable domain, remainder taken from reference TRBV5-8 and TRBJ2-7, is EAGVTQSPTHLIKTRGQQATLRCSPISGHTSVYWYQQALGLGLQFLLWYDEGEERNRGNFPPRFSGRQFPNYSSELNVNALELEDSALYLCASSWVEKYEQYFGPGTRLTVT.

The count of this clone is one. The chain has TRBV2 and TRBJ2-1, with 11 nucleotides matching TRBD2. The J segment lost 8 bases and the V segment lost 10 bases, leaving 4 bases of the junction unmatched. The germline gives CDR1 SNHLY, CDR2 FYNNEI. The CDR3 consists of 12 residues. As DNA, the CDR3 is TGTGCCACGATACTAGCGGGGGATGAGCAGTTCTTC. Translating it yields CATILAGDEQFF.

The chain couples TRBV28 to TRBJ2-1; D is unclear. Germline V lookup: CDR1 MDHEN, CDR2 SYDVKM. This CDR3 region has 13 residues. V lost 3 bases, J lost 6 bases, and 9 bases lay in between. CDR3 sequence: CASSFGSPNEQFF. The CDR3 DNA reads TGTGCCAGCAGTTTCGGCTCCCCCAATGAGCAGTTCTTC.

This clone came up once. The V call is TRBV3-1 (or the pseudogene TRBV3-2), the J call TRBJ2-7, with D tentatively TRBD2 (6 bases). The V gene lost 3 bases and the J gene lost 0 bases, with 9 bases spanning the gap. The germline gives CDR1 LGHDT, CDR2 YNNKEL (reference sequence). The CDR3 totals 14 residues. The CDR3 protein is CASSQAGGSYEQYF. The CDR3 DNA follows: TGTGCCAGCAGCCAGGCCGGGGGCTCCTACGAGCAGTACTTC.

This chain connects TRBV5-1 to TRBJ2-7; the D is unclear. The CDR3 spans 15 residues. Per the germline V gene, CDR1 is SGHRS and CDR2 is YFSETQ. V lost 0 bases, J lost 0 bases, and 10 bases lay in between. This CDR3 is CASSLVGSDSYEQYF. The DNA of the CDR3 is TGCGCCAGCAGCTTGGTAGGTTCAGACTCCTACGAGCAGTACTTC.

The chain links TRBV15 to TRBJ2-2; TRBD2 might be the D (5 bases). Trimming removed 3 bases at V and 0 bases at J, with 11 bases between. This CDR3 is 16 amino acids long. The germline V gene encodes CDR1 LNHNV and CDR2 YYDKDF (reference sequence). In DNA form, the CDR3 reads TGTGCCACCAGCAGTCTAGGGAGTTCGAACACCGGGGAGCTGTTTTTT. This sequence encodes CATSSLGSSNTGELFF.

The table lists this clone with a few counts. The chain joins TRBV19 to TRBJ2-7, with D possibly TRBD2 on 5 matching bases. The CDR3 has 11 amino acids. Per the germline V gene, CDR1 is LNHDA and CDR2 is SQIVND (reference sequence). Deletions cut 10 bases from V and 5 bases from J, with 12 bases between. The CDR3 sequence is CANQTGNEQYF. The CDR3 nucleotides read TGTGCCAATCAGACCGGGAACGAGCAGTACTTC. The full variable domain, in which reference TRBV19 and TRBJ2-7 provide the parts outside the CDR3, is DGGITQSPKYLFRKEGQNVTLSCEQNLNHDAMYWYRQDPGQGLRLIYYSQIVNDFQKGDIAEGYSVSREKKESFPLTVTSAQKNPTAFYLCANQTGNEQYFGPGTRLTVT.

This clone came up once. The chain has TRBV5-1 and TRBJ2-7; 8 bases fit TRBD2. Germline V gene data show CDR1 as SGHRS and CDR2 as YFSETQ. This CDR3 contains 15 residues. Trimming at V came to 0 bases and at J to 3 bases, leaving 5 bases not matched to a gene. The CDR3 spells CASSLVTSGDYEQYF. CDR3 sequence (DNA): TGCGCCAGCAGCTTGGTTACTAGCGGCGACTACGAGCAGTACTTC.

The rearrangement uses TRBV12-3 or TRBV12-4 and TRBJ2-5; 9 bases agree with TRBD2. The CDR3 consists of 13 residues. Trimming removed 6 bases from V and 4 bases from J; junction bases left unmatched: 3. DNA for the CDR3: TGTGCCAGCAGGGGTAGCGGGGGAGAGACCCAGTACTTC. Translated, it gives CASRGSGGETQYF.